Listed here are 26 T cell receptor beta chains from one sample, sequenced in a study of follicular helper T cells after annual influenza vaccination (dated by TCRdb to 2016 to 2017). Reading the label with the study, this specimen's time point is: 2013-2014 season, 7 days after vaccination. The library relied on the immunoSEQ multiplex PCR assay. TCRdb carries this immuneACCESS record with in-frame sequences only. Its versions omit some clonotypes, under half of them owing to an unresolved V gene in the studies checked, with the rest unexplained. This sample lists nearly 9,000 clones; approximately 86% were detected once. The ten largest clones capture 3% of the sample. The sequencing here drew on CXCR5+ CD38- circulating T follicular helper cells from blood, taken 7 days after influenza vaccination. Interpreted using the paper, the cell subset or site label stands for: circulating Tfh, non-naive CD4+CXCR5+PD-1+ (ICOS+CD38+ or ICOS-CD38-). The source is an adult who received the influenza vaccine.

The chain joins TRBV19 to TRBJ1-2; D ambiguous. Trimming removed 5 bases from V and 2 bases from J, with 9 bases in between. CDR1 is LNHDA, CDR2 SQIVND, per germline (reference sequence). This CDR3 has 13 residues. CDR3 amino acids: CASSHPGNYGYTF. The CDR3, as DNA: TGTGCCAGTAGTCACCCAGGCAACTATGGCTACACCTTC.

V usage is TRBV28 and J usage is TRBJ2-3; the match to TRBD2 covers 13 bases. The CDR3 sequence is 15 residues long. Germline lookup yields CDR1 MDHEN and CDR2 SYDVKM. The trim removed 6 bases at V and 6 bases at J, leaving 6 bases unmatched. CDR3 in DNA: TGTGCCAGCAGCCAAGGACTAGCGGGGGATGATACGCAGTATTTT. Translation gives CASSQGLAGDDTQYF.

This chain joins TRBV6-1 and TRBJ2-3, with D perhaps TRBD1 (5 bases). Germline V gene sequence: CDR1 MNHNS, CDR2 SASEGT. The CDR3 has 14 amino acids. Trimming cost V 6 bases and J 0 bases, with 10 bases left between them. For the CDR3, the DNA is TGTGCCAGCAGGTTGACAGAGAGCACAGATACGCAGTATTTT. This gives the protein CASRLTESTDTQYF.

The chain recombines TRBV7-9 with TRBJ1-5; D possibly corresponds to TRBD1 (6 bases). The V gene's germline CDR1 is SEHNR and CDR2 FQNEAQ (reference sequence). Deletions cut 4 bases from V and 9 bases from J, with 13 bases between. This CDR3 contains 13 residues. CDR3 bases: TGTGCCAGCAGCTCCATACTAGGGGGGCCCCAGCATTTT. It codes for CASSSILGGPQHF. Looking up the rest from reference TRBV7-9 and TRBJ1-5 gives the full variable domain: DTGVSQNPRHKITKRGQNVTFRCDPISEHNRLYWYRQTLGQGPEFLTYFQNEAQLEKSRLLSDRFSAERPKGSFSTLEIQRTEQGDSAMYLCASSSILGGPQHFGDGTRLSIL.

A single count supports this clone. This sample includes further DNA sequences coding for the same CDR3. The chain couples TRBV6-5 to TRBJ2-7, with TRBD2 matching 8 bases. Germline assignment: CDR1 MNHEY and CDR2 SVGAGI. This CDR3 contains 15 residues. Unmatched junction bases numbered 15, after V lost 9 bases and J lost 5 bases. CDR3 DNA sequence: TGTGCCAGTGGCCCTTGGGGTAGCGGGATGGACGAGCAGTACTTC. Protein sequence: CASGPWGSGMDEQYF.

The chain joins TRBV2 to TRBJ1-1; 11 bases are a match to TRBD1. V was clipped by 7 bases and J by 3 bases; unmatched bases: 4. There are 14 residues in the CDR3. Germline V gives CDR1 SNHLY, CDR2 FYNNEI. Written as DNA, the CDR3 is TGTGCCAGCATGCGGGACAGGGGGGACACTGAAGCTTTCTTT. It codes for CASMRDRGDTEAFF.

J is TRBJ1-3 and V is TRBV11-2; 9 bases are a match to TRBD1. The CDR3 has 16 amino acids. The V gene's germline CDR1 is SGHAT and CDR2 FQNNGV. V lost 3 bases and J lost 2; bases outside the gene matches: 5. The CDR3 loop reads CASSFAQGATGNTIYF. Here the CDR3 DNA reads TGTGCCAGCAGCTTTGCACAGGGGGCGACTGGAAACACCATATATTTT.

V and J are TRBV19 and TRBJ2-2; D not certain. Trimming cost V 5 bases and J 7 bases, with 11 bases left between them. CDR3 size: 13 residues. CDR1 and CDR2 from the germline V gene are LNHDA and SQIVND (reference sequence). The CDR3 sequence: CASSVGMVGELFF. In DNA, the CDR3 is TGTGCCAGTAGTGTCGGTATGGTCGGGGAGCTGTTTTTT.

The rearrangement uses TRBV11-2 and TRBJ2-7, with 8 bases matching TRBD2. The germline V gene has CDR1 SGHAT and CDR2 FQNNGV. After removal of 5 bases from V and 5 bases from J, the junction contained 14 bases not matched to a gene. The CDR3 contains 16 residues. The CDR3 bases are TGTGCCAGCAGCAGAGCCGGGACTAGTACCCTCCACGAGCAGTACTTC. This codes for CASSRAGTSTLHEQYF.

This clone came up once. The chain recombines TRBV18 with TRBJ2-3, with TRBD1 matching 7 bases. From germline, CDR1 is KGHSH and CDR2 LQKENI. This CDR3 contains 14 residues. J lost 5 bases, V lost 1 base, and 3 bases had no gene match. CDR3 coding DNA: TGTGCCAGCTCACCACGACAGGGCGGAGATACGCAGTATTTT. Translated: CASSPRQGGDTQYF.

The chain joins TRBV7-2 to TRBJ1-1; perhaps TRBD1 as D (5 bases). V gave up 8 bases and J gave up 6 bases, with 22 bases separating them. The CDR3 length is 15 residues. The germline V gene has CDR1 SGHTA and CDR2 FQGNSA. The CDR3 is CASGRRGLPGSEAFF. CDR3 bases: TGTGCCAGCGGGCGACGGGGACTCCCAGGGTCTGAAGCTTTCTTT. The entire variable domain, with the rest obtained from reference TRBV7-2 and TRBJ1-1, is as follows: GAGVSQSPSNKVTEKGKDVELRCDPISGHTALYWYRQSLGQGLEFLIYFQGNSAPDKSGLPSDRFSAERTGGSVSTLTIQRTQQEDSAVYLCASGRRGLPGSEAFFGQGTRLTVV.

The chain uses TRBV5-1 and TRBJ2-7; 8 bases line up with TRBD1. The CDR3 consists of 16 residues. With V trimmed by 2 bases and J by 2 bases, 9 bases remained unmatched. Looked up from germline, CDR1 is SGHRS and CDR2 is YFSETQ. CDR3 DNA: TGCGCCAGCAGCTTAGATACGGGACAGGCCGCCTACGAGCAGTACTTC. Translating gives CASSLDTGQAAYEQYF.

This chain links TRBV2 with TRBJ1-1, with D perhaps TRBD1 (6 bases). This CDR3 contains 15 residues. Trimming shortened V by 6 bases and J by 2 bases, and 16 bases separated the two germline ends. CDR1 and CDR2 (germline): SNHLY, FYNNEI. Here the CDR3 reads CASSTQGSGNTEAFF. The CDR3 bases are TGTGCCAGCAGCACACAGGGTTCGGGAAACACTGAAGCTTTCTTT.

This clone was seen a single time. The chain employs TRBV7-3 and TRBJ2-3; 11 bases agree with TRBD1. CDR1 and CDR2 from the germline V gene are SGHTA and FQGTGA. V shed 9 bases and J 5 bases; nucleotides not matched to a gene: 7. This CDR3 has 14 residues. The CDR3, as DNA: TGTGCCAGTTCCGGGACAGGGGGAAAAGATACGCAGTATTTT. Protein sequence: CASSGTGGKDTQYF.

The V and J genes are TRBV30 and TRBJ1-4; D ambiguous. The CDR3 extends over 12 amino acids. Germline V lookup: CDR1 GTSNPN, CDR2 SVGIG (reference sequence). V was clipped by 7 bases and J by 2 bases, with 8 bases between them. CDR3 nucleotides: TGTGCCTACCATGTTACTAATGAAAAACTGTTTTTT. This codes for CAYHVTNEKLFF.

The chain recombines TRBV7-9 with TRBJ2-2, with 10 nucleotides matching TRBD1. Germline CDR1 reads SEHNR; CDR2 reads FQNEAQ (reference sequence). J was trimmed by 5 bases and V by 5 bases; bases with no gene match: 11. The CDR3 extends over 17 amino acids. CDR3 sequence: CASSPVSRDRGTGELFF. The DNA for the CDR3 is TGTGCCAGCAGCCCTGTCTCTAGGGACAGGGGAACCGGGGAGCTGTTTTTT.

The CDR3 sequence is CASSMSGRAGEQFF. In nucleotides, the CDR3 is TGTGCCAGTAGTATGAGCGGGAGGGCCGGGGAGCAGTTCTTC. This chain links TRBV19 with TRBJ2-1; 10 bases line up with TRBD2. The CDR3 loop spans 14 amino acids. V dropped 3 bases and J dropped 10; count of bases not matched to a gene: 6. From germline, CDR1 is LNHDA and CDR2 SQIVND (reference sequence). Using reference TRBV19 and TRBJ2-1 for the parts outside the CDR3, the full variable domain is DGGITQSPKYLFRKEGQNVTLSCEQNLNHDAMYWYRQDPGQGLRLIYYSQIVNDFQKGDIAEGYSVSREKKESFPLTVTSAQKNPTAFYLCASSMSGRAGEQFFGPGTRLTVL.

This clone has just a few counts. The chain recombines TRBV5-6 with TRBJ1-5; 8 nucleotides align to TRBD1. Germline CDR1 reads SGHDT; CDR2 reads YYEEEE. With 4 bases clipped from V and 2 bases from J, the junction kept 2 bases outside the gene matches. There are 14 residues in the CDR3. Here the CDR3 DNA reads TGTGCCAGCAGCGTGACAGGGGGCAATCAGCCCCAGCATTTT. Its protein product is CASSVTGGNQPQHF. Full variable domain (missing parts from reference TRBV5-6 and TRBJ1-5): DAGVTQSPTHLIKTRGQQVTLRCSPKSGHDTVSWYQQALGQGPQFIFQYYEEEERQRGNFPDRFSGHQFPNYSSELNVNALLLGDSALYLCASSVTGGNQPQHFGDGTRLSIL.

The chain recombines TRBV7-6 with TRBJ1-1; D is ambiguous. In germline, CDR1 is SGHVS, CDR2 FNYEAQ. Trimming removed 1 base at V and 1 base at J, with 7 bases between. The length of the CDR3 is 14 residues. This chain's CDR3 is CASSLGNENTEAFF. The CDR3 DNA follows: TGTGCCAGCAGCTTAGGTAACGAGAACACTGAAGCTTTCTTT.

Only a few counts were recorded for this clone. The chain couples TRBV11-2 to TRBJ2-5; D tentatively fits TRBD1 or TRBD2 (5 bases each). Germline CDR1 and CDR2: SGHAT and FQNNGV. V was shortened by 0 bases and J by 4 bases, with 12 bases between the two germline ends. The CDR3 extends over 15 amino acids. The CDR3 sequence is CASSLDWGSAETQYF. The DNA for the CDR3 is TGTGCCAGCAGCTTAGATTGGGGGTCGGCAGAGACCCAGTACTTC.

V is TRBV5-8 and J is TRBJ1-5; weak D call: TRBD1 (6 bases). The V end was cut by 0 bases, the J end by 7 bases, with 17 bases between. The CDR3 length is 16 residues. The V gene's germline CDR1 is SGHTS and CDR2 YDEGEE. Here the CDR3 DNA reads TGTGCCAGCAGCTTGGCCGTGACAGGTCGTTCGCAGCCCCAGCATTTT. This sequence encodes CASSLAVTGRSQPQHF.

The chain employs TRBV6-1 and TRBJ2-1; D is perhaps TRBD1 (6 bases). Germline loops: CDR1 MNHNS, CDR2 SASEGT. The CDR3 has 15 amino acids. V was trimmed by 1 base and J by 6 bases, leaving 13 bases between them. CDR3 nucleotides: TGTGCCAGCAGTGAAGTGGCACAGGGCGTCAATGAGCAGTTCTTC. It translates to CASSEVAQGVNEQFF.

The chain joins TRBV30 to TRBJ1-2, with 10 bases aligning to TRBD1. This CDR3 region has 15 residues. J gave up 4 bases and V 4 bases, and 9 bases lay outside the gene matches. Germline V gene data show CDR1 as GTSNPN and CDR2 as SVGIG (reference sequence). CDR3 nucleotide sequence: TGTGCCTGGACCCAGGACAGGGGGAACGGCTATGGCTACACCTTC. Translated, it gives CAWTQDRGNGYGYTF.

The genes are TRBV28 and TRBJ1-1; 7 bases map to TRBD1. The CDR3 is made up of 13 amino acids. V shed 4 bases and J 5 bases; nucleotides not matched to a gene: 4. Germline CDR1 MDHEN, CDR2 SYDVKM. As DNA, the CDR3 is TGTGCCAGCAGTTCTCAGGGGGTTACTGAAGCTTTCTTT. Amino acids: CASSSQGVTEAFF. The variable domain in full, completed from reference TRBV28 and TRBJ1-1, reads DVKVTQSSRYLVKRTGEKVFLECVQDMDHENMFWYRQDPGLGLRLIYFSYDVKMKEKGDIPEGYSVSREKKERFSLILESASTNQTSMYLCASSSQGVTEAFFGQGTRLTVV.

The chain carries TRBV6-1 and TRBJ1-6; 7 positions agree with TRBD1. Germline CDR1 MNHNS, CDR2 SASEGT. Trimming took 5 bases from V and 11 from J; bases not matched to a gene: 12. This CDR3 has 15 residues. CDR3 sequence: CASSFPGTGEPPLHF. The CDR3 nucleotides are TGTGCCAGCAGTTTCCCCGGCACAGGGGAGCCACCCCTCCACTTT.

The genes are TRBV7-2 and TRBJ2-7; D remains unclear. CDR1 and CDR2 (germline): SGHTA, FQGNSA. V dropped 5 bases and J dropped 5 bases, with 10 bases sitting between them. The CDR3 totals 12 residues. CDR3 DNA sequence: TGTGCCAGCAGCCCCGTTAGTAACGAGCAGTACTTC. It specifies CASSPVSNEQYF.